This T cell receptor beta chain was captured by sequencing in a study of cytomegalovirus exposure and HLA in healthy donors. The V and J ends lost 8 bases and 5 bases, in that order; junction bases with no gene match: 8. This CDR3 region has 15 residues. Germline lookup yields CDR1 MDHEN and CDR2 SYDVKM. Remarks on this clone: Its matching antigen is unknown.

Study-wide results and limits: Follow-up analysis later connected one missense variant in DCLRE1C with trimming of TCR beta V- and J-genes. According to an earlier analysis, most TCR beta V segments yielded productive rearrangements about 87% or about 30% of the time.

60 Vbeta and 13 Jbeta primers were used in PCR. Data came from immunoSEQ multiplex PCR; TCRdb stores just in-frame clones and leaves some out. The data show about 160,000 clones, with 65% to 85% seen just once and about 0.8% held by the top ten. The sequence was collected from a woman under 30 in good health and CMV-seronegative. The chain carries TRBV28 and TRBJ2-7, with TRBD2 matching over 14 bases. Sequencing used PBMCs. As DNA, the CDR3 is TGTGCCAGCTTGCCGGGACTAGCGGGAGTGGACGAGCAGTACTTC. Translated, it gives CASLPGLAGVDEQYF.